Presented here are 14 T cell receptor beta chains from one specimen sequenced in a study of blood T cell repertoires in COVID-19. Using immunoSEQ multiplex PCR, the repertoire was profiled, and TCRdb retains in-frame clones only, with some absent. The sample contains about 180,000 clones, approximately 82% of which appear only once. The sample comprised PBMCs or T cells enriched from blood (not recorded which). These receptors all come from a man aged 55 to 70 who had recovered from COVID-19.

In this sample, this clone turned up once. This chain joins TRBV6-5 and TRBJ1-2, with D perhaps TRBD1 (6 bases). CDR3 length equals 14 residues. The germline V and J ends were trimmed by 1 base and 5 bases, with 11 bases remaining between them. CDR1 and CDR2 from the germline V gene are MNHEY and SVGAGI. The DNA for the CDR3 is TGTGCCAGCAGTTACTTCAAGGACAGTTATGGCTACACCTTC. This encodes CASSYFKDSYGYTF.

The rearrangement joins TRBV10-3 to TRBJ2-7; D unresolved. Trimming removed 5 bases at V and 3 bases at J, with 8 bases between. Looked up from germline, CDR1 is ENHRY and CDR2 is SYGVKD. The CDR3 runs 12 residues. The CDR3 bases are TGTGCCATCAGTTTTAACGGCTACGAGCAGTACTTC. It is translated as CAISFNGYEQYF.

This clone has more than one count but fewer than ten. The chain recombines TRBV19 with TRBJ1-2; 7 bases line up with TRBD1. The CDR3 length is 16 residues. The germline gives CDR1 LNHDA, CDR2 SQIVND (reference sequence). V gave up 1 base and J gave up 10 bases; unmatched junction bases: 15. The chain's CDR3 is CASSIGGNRGQAFYTF. DNA for the CDR3: TGTGCCAGTAGTATAGGGGGGAACAGGGGCCAAGCTTTCTACACCTTC. The whole variable domain, remainder taken from reference TRBV19 and TRBJ1-2, is DGGITQSPKYLFRKEGQNVTLSCEQNLNHDAMYWYRQDPGQGLRLIYYSQIVNDFQKGDIAEGYSVSREKKESFPLTVTSAQKNPTAFYLCASSIGGNRGQAFYTFGSGTRLTVV.

J is TRBJ2-1 and V is TRBV3-1 (or the pseudogene TRBV3-2); possible D gene TRBD2, 5 bases. V gave up 2 bases and J gave up 7 bases, with 9 bases separating them. Germline CDR1 is LGHDT and CDR2 is YNNKEL (reference sequence). The CDR3 runs 13 residues. The CDR3 nucleotides read TGTGCCAGCAGCCAACGCCGAGGGAATGAGCAGTTCTTC. It yields the protein CASSQRRGNEQFF.

The chain has TRBV3-1 (or the pseudogene TRBV3-2) and TRBJ2-1; possible D gene TRBD1, 6 bases. Trimming stripped 0 bases from V and 2 bases from J, with 11 bases between. From germline, CDR1 is LGHDT and CDR2 YNNKEL (reference sequence). This CDR3 region has 16 residues. The CDR3, as DNA: TGTGCCAGCAGCCAAGATAATTGGGGGCCCTACAATGAGCAGTTCTTC. Amino acids: CASSQDNWGPYNEQFF.

The J gene is TRBJ2-7, the V gene TRBV6-5; TRBD1 agrees at 10 bases. With 8 bases clipped from V and 9 bases from J, the junction kept 13 bases outside the gene matches. This CDR3 is built from 14 residues. CDR1 and CDR2 from the germline V gene are MNHEY and SVGAGI. The CDR3 loop reads CASQPGQGGGGQYF. The CDR3 DNA reads TGTGCCAGCCAACCCGGACAGGGGGGCGGGGGGCAGTACTTC.

This clone was seen just once. The gene calls are TRBV5-1 and TRBJ2-3; 10 positions agree with TRBD2. V dropped 5 bases and J dropped 0; count of bases not matched to a gene: 6. The CDR3 loop spans 16 amino acids. The germline gives CDR1 SGHRS, CDR2 YFSETQ. The CDR3 loop reads CASRPTSGRSTDTQYF. The CDR3 region has the DNA TGCGCCAGCAGACCGACTAGCGGGCGGAGCACAGATACGCAGTATTTT.

The V and J genes are TRBV5-1 and TRBJ2-1; 9 nucleotides agree with TRBD1. This CDR3 region has 14 residues. J lost 8 bases, V lost 3 bases, and 6 bases had no gene match. Germline CDR1 is SGHRS and CDR2 is YFSETQ. Here the CDR3 DNA reads TGCGCCAGCAGCTCCGGGACAGGGTTCTATGAGCAGTTCTTC. Translated: CASSSGTGFYEQFF.

This chain links TRBV12-5 with TRBJ2-7, with no clear D. This CDR3 comprises 12 residues. CDR1 LGHNT and CDR2 FRNRAP come from the germline V gene. The V gene lost 6 bases and the J gene lost 2 bases, with 8 bases spanning the gap. This CDR3 is CASGRLTYEQYF. DNA for the CDR3: TGTGCTAGTGGCCGACTCACCTACGAGCAGTACTTC.

The chain is built from TRBV5-1 and TRBJ2-5; a weak D match, TRBD2 (6 bases). V was shortened by 3 bases and J by 2 bases, with 11 bases between the two germline ends. The CDR3 consists of 14 residues. Germline CDR1 is SGHRS and CDR2 is YFSETQ. CDR3 in amino acids: CASSSSGGQETQYF. For the CDR3, the DNA is TGCGCCAGCAGCTCGTCCGGGGGACAAGAGACCCAGTACTTC. The full variable domain, in which reference TRBV5-1 and TRBJ2-5 provide the parts outside the CDR3, is KAGVTQTPRYLIKTRGQQVTLSCSPISGHRSVSWYQQTPGQGLQFLFEYFSETQRNKGNFPGRFSGRQFSNSRSEMNVSTLELGDSALYLCASSSSGGQETQYFGPGTRLLVL.

The chain couples TRBV28 to TRBJ2-7; D is perhaps TRBD2 (5 bases). V shed 4 bases and J shed 9 bases, with 22 bases lying between them. The CDR3 runs 15 residues. The V gene's germline CDR1 is MDHEN and CDR2 SYDVKM. The CDR3 DNA follows: TGTGCCAGCAGTTCCCCGGCCGGACCCTTGGGAGTGCAGTACTTC. Its translation is CASSSPAGPLGVQYF.

The chain carries TRBV7-2 and TRBJ2-1; 8 bases match TRBD2. The CDR3 is 18 amino acids. V lost 1 base, J lost 0 bases, and 8 bases stayed unmatched. Germline V gene lookup returns CDR1 SGHTA and CDR2 FQGNSA. CDR3 DNA sequence: TGTGCCAGCAGCTTAGAACGGAGAAGCGGGAGCTCCTACAATGAGCAGTTCTTC. Its protein product is CASSLERRSGSSYNEQFF.

The chain uses TRBV19 and TRBJ1-1; D gene unclear. V gave up 5 bases and J gave up 5 bases, with 15 bases separating them. Germline lookup yields CDR1 LNHDA and CDR2 SQIVND (reference sequence). This CDR3 spans 14 amino acids. The CDR3 is CASSVRRSGTEAFF. The DNA for the CDR3 is TGTGCCAGTAGTGTCCGGCGTTCCGGGACTGAAGCTTTCTTT.

The CDR3 protein is CASSGGGGTDTQYF. The CDR3 DNA follows: TGTGCCAGCAGCGGAGGAGGGGGCACAGATACGCAGTATTTT. V and J are TRBV9 and TRBJ2-3; D is perhaps TRBD2 (6 bases). The CDR3 covers 14 residues. CDR1 is SGDLS and CDR2 is YYNGEE in the germline V gene. The V gene lost 3 bases and the J gene lost 1 base, with 9 bases spanning the gap.